This TCR beta chain was captured by sequencing in a study of PD-1 blockade in classical Hodgkin lymphoma. Background on the study: Every 2 weeks, patients got 3 mg/kg intravenous nivolumab.

As for this clone: No antigen is known for it.

Findings and limits, study-wide: Compared with healthy donors, newly diagnosed patients reportedly showed lower baseline TCR diversity. Similar baseline diversity was found in complete responders and newly diagnosed patients. Reasons behind the repertoire differences stay unclear, perhaps disease activity or earlier therapy.

Exposure to brentuximab vedotin varied, and each patient had relapsed following autologous stem cell transplantation. Generated by immunoSEQ multiplex PCR, the TCRdb table keeps only in-frame clones and is missing some. The top ten hold approximately 6% of the sample, which has roughly 19,000 clones, 84% seen once. The sequence derives from a human donor with classical Hodgkin lymphoma. Sequenced here: peripheral blood mononuclear cells (PBMCs), sampled at baseline.

The CDR3 coding sequence is TGTGCCAGCAGCAACCTCCGGAGCTCCTACAATGAGCAGTTCTTC. Translated, it gives CASSNLRSSYNEQFF. The rearrangement joins TRBV9 to TRBJ2-1, with D unclear. The CDR3 spans 15 residues. The germline V gene has CDR1 SGDLS and CDR2 YYNGEE. Trimming pared 4 bases from V and 0 bases from J, leaving 11 bases between.